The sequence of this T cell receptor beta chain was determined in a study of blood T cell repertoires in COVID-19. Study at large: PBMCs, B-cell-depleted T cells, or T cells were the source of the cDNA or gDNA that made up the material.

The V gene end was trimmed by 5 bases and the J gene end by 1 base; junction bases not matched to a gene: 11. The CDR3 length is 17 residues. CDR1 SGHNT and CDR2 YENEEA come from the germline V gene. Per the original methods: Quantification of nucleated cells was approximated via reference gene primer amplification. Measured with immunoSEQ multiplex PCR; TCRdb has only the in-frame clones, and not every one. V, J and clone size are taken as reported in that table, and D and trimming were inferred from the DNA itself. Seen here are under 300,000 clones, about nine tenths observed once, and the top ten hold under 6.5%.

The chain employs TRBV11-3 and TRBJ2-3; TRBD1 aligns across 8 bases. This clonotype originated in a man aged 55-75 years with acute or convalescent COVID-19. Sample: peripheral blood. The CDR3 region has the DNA TGTGCCAGCAGCACTACGACAGGGGCGAGCGGCACAGATACGCAGTATTTT. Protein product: CASSTTTGASGTDTQYF.